The 14 T cell receptor beta chains presented below share a single source sample, sequenced in a study of blood T cell repertoires in COVID-19. Generated by immunoSEQ multiplex PCR, the TCRdb table keeps only in-frame clones and is missing some. This table has roughly 250,000 clones, about 89% appearing once. Sequenced sample: peripheral blood. The source of these receptors is a woman aged 50 to 60 with acute or convalescent COVID-19.

This rearrangement joins TRBV11-1 to TRBJ1-5; 7 nucleotides match TRBD1. The CDR3 has 12 amino acids. V shed 6 bases, J shed 5 bases, and the junction held 1 base outside the gene matches. Germline-derived CDR1 and CDR2 are SGHAT and FQDESV (reference sequence). CDR3 DNA: TGTGCCAGCAGTGACAGGGATCAGCCCCAGCATTTT. Translating gives CASSDRDQPQHF.

The rearrangement uses TRBV27 and TRBJ2-5; no reliable D call. There are 15 residues in the CDR3. V lost 0 bases to trimming and J lost 1 base, with 9 bases between them. The germline CDR1 and CDR2 sequences are MNHEY and SMNVEV (reference sequence). The CDR3 sequence: CASSLSGSLQETQYF. The CDR3, as DNA: TGTGCCAGCAGTTTATCGGGCAGCCTCCAAGAGACCCAGTACTTC.

The chain is built from TRBV27 and TRBJ2-3; D may be TRBD1 (6 bases). Trimming removed 4 bases from V and 3 bases from J, with 14 bases in between. Germline V CDR1 and CDR2: MNHEY, SMNVEV (reference sequence). The CDR3 covers 15 residues. CDR3 protein: CASSSPGHGTDTQYF. The CDR3 bases are TGTGCCAGCAGTTCCCCGGGACATGGAACAGATACGCAGTATTTT.

The V and J genes are TRBV7-2 and TRBJ2-1; possibly TRBD2 for D (5 bases). This CDR3 has 15 amino acids. With 3 bases removed from V and 7 bases from J, the gap between germline ends came to 16 bases. Germline loops: CDR1 SGHTA, CDR2 FQGNSA. The CDR3, as DNA: TGTGCCAGCAGCTTTTTGGGGATTCAGCGGAATGAGCAGTTCTTC. Protein: CASSFLGIQRNEQFF.

The V gene is TRBV18, the J gene TRBJ1-1; 9 nucleotides line up with TRBD1. The CDR3 is made up of 14 amino acids. J lost 8 bases, V lost 3 bases, and 7 bases had no gene match. CDR1 and CDR2 from the germline V gene are KGHSH and LQKENI. CDR3: CASSPGPDRGEAFF. The DNA of the CDR3 is TGTGCCAGCTCACCGGGGCCCGACAGGGGGGAAGCTTTCTTT.

The V gene is TRBV4-2, the J gene TRBJ2-5; D not resolved. Germline V gives CDR1 LGHNA, CDR2 YNFKEQ. The CDR3 spans 20 residues. Trimming removed 0 bases from V and 0 bases from J, with 23 bases in between. The CDR3 loop is CASSQDDLRLHVPYQETQYF. CDR3 DNA: TGTGCCAGCAGCCAAGACGATCTCAGACTCCACGTACCTTACCAAGAGACCCAGTACTTC.

This clone was found once. The chain recombines TRBV9 with TRBJ1-6, with TRBD1 matching over 7 bases. The ends lost 5 bases at V and 7 bases at J; junction bases unmatched: 6. The CDR3 is 14 residues long. Germline CDR1 reads SGDLS; CDR2 reads YYNGEE. CDR3 sequence reads: CASSSTGMNSPLHF. CDR3 coding DNA: TGTGCCAGCAGTTCGACAGGGATGAATTCACCCCTCCACTTT.

This chain links TRBV29-1 with TRBJ1-1, with D uncertain. Germline CDR1 and CDR2: SQVTM and ANQGSEA. The CDR3 has 14 residues. The ends were cut back, 3 bases at V and 7 bases at J, with 18 bases in the middle. CDR3 sequence: CSVDPHGGRDEAFF. The CDR3 coding sequence is TGCAGCGTTGACCCGCACGGAGGGAGGGATGAAGCTTTCTTT.

The genes are TRBV4-1 and TRBJ2-3, with D perhaps TRBD2 (5 bases). CDR1 and CDR2 (germline): MGHRA, YSYEKL. Deletions cut 7 bases from V and 3 bases from J, with 11 bases between. The CDR3 extends over 13 amino acids. The CDR3 loop is CASTNTGTDTQYF. The CDR3 DNA sequence: TGCGCCAGCACCAACACGGGGACAGATACGCAGTATTTT.

This clone was counted a single time. V and J are TRBV18 and TRBJ2-3, with TRBD1 matching 10 bases. V shed 2 bases and J 0 bases; nucleotides not matched to a gene: 5. This CDR3 is built from 17 residues. Germline V gives CDR1 KGHSH, CDR2 LQKENI. The CDR3 nucleotides read TGTGCCAGCTCACCAAGACAGGGGGCCGTTAGCACAGATACGCAGTATTTT. Translating gives CASSPRQGAVSTDTQYF.

The rearrangement joins TRBV18 to TRBJ1-2; TRBD1 matches 8 bases. The trim removed 1 base at V and 3 bases at J, leaving 4 bases unmatched. CDR1 is KGHSH, CDR2 LQKENI, per germline. This CDR3 contains 15 residues. The CDR3 protein is CASSPLGQDHYGYTF. CDR3 nucleotide sequence: TGTGCCAGCTCACCACTGGGACAGGACCACTATGGCTACACCTTC.

The chain is built from TRBV15 and TRBJ2-1, with D maybe TRBD2 (6 bases). CDR1 and CDR2 (germline): LNHNV, YYDKDF (reference sequence). The CDR3 has 16 residues. Trimming removed 0 bases from V and 2 bases from J, with 11 bases in between. DNA for the CDR3: TGTGCCACCAGCAGAGATTTGGGCGGGACCTACAATGAGCAGTTCTTC. Amino acid sequence: CATSRDLGGTYNEQFF.

The chain couples TRBV5-1 to TRBJ1-4; possible D gene TRBD1, 5 bases. Trimming pared 5 bases from V and 4 bases from J, leaving 9 bases between. The germline V gene encodes CDR1 SGHRS and CDR2 YFSETQ. This CDR3 has 13 amino acids. The CDR3 loop reads CASRDTFNEKLFF. In DNA form, the CDR3 reads TGCGCCAGCAGGGACACCTTTAATGAAAAACTGTTTTTT.

The J gene is TRBJ1-6, the V gene TRBV7-2; D gene unclear. The V and J ends lost 2 bases and 9 bases respectively, with 8 bases between them. The length of the CDR3 is 13 residues. Germline V gene data show CDR1 as SGHTA and CDR2 as FQGNSA. CDR3 in DNA: TGTGCCAGCAGCTTACAAGGGAGTTCACCCCTCCACTTT. Translated, it gives CASSLQGSSPLHF.